The clone carrying this T cell receptor beta chain was picked up a small number of times. This sample is drawn from a study of glioma-infiltrating T cells. Amplification of TCR alpha and beta CDR3 regions from RNA used iRepertoire nested multiplex PCR. TCRdb used MiXCR to reprocess the multiplex PCR reads, holding one entry per CDR3 protein. The sample records about 380,000 distinct CDR3 sequences, more than 35% being singletons. The TCR sequence derives from a human donor with low-grade glioma or glioblastoma, undergoing nonglioma brain surgery, or in good health (not recorded which). The sequencing input was glioma tissue, nonneoplastic brain tissue, or PBMCs (not recorded which).

This CDR3 is CASSGRGNEQFF. The DNA of the CDR3 is TGTGCCAGCAGCGGACGGGGAAATGAGCAGTTCTTC. The chain has TRBV7-2 and TRBJ2-1, with D possibly being TRBD2 (5 bases). V lost 5 bases, J lost 7 bases, and 9 bases lay in between. This CDR3 is 12 amino acids long. Germline lookup yields CDR1 SGHTA and CDR2 FQGNSA.